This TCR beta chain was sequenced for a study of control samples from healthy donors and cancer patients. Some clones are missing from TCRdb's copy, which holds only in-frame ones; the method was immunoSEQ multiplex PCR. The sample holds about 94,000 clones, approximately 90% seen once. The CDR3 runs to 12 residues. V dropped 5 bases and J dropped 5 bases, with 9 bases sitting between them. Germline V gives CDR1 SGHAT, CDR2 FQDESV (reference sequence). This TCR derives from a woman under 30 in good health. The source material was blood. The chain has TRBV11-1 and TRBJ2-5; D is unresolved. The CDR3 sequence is CASSQGSETQYF. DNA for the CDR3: TGTGCCAGCAGCCAAGGGTCGGAGACCCAGTACTTC.